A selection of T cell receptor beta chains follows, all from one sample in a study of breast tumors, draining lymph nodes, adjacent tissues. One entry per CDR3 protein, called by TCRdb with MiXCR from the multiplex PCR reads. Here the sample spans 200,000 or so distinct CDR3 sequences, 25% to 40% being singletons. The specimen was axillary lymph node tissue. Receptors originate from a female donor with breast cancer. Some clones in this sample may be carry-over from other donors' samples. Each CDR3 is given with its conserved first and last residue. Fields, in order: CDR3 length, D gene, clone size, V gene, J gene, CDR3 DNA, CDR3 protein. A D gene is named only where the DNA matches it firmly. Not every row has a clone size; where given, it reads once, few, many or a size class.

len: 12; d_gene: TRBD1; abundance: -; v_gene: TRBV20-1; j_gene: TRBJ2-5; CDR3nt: TGCGGTGCGGGACAGGGGCGGGAGACCCCGTACTTC; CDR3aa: CGAGQGRETPYF
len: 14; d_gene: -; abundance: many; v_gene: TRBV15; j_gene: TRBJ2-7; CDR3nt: TGTGCCACCAGCAGAGGAACCTCTGGGGGCGAGCAGTACTTC; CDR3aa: CATSRGTSGGEQYF
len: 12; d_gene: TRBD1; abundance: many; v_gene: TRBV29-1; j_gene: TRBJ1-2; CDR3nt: TGCAGCGTTGAAAAACAGGGGAGTGGCTACACCTTC; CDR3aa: CSVEKQGSGYTF
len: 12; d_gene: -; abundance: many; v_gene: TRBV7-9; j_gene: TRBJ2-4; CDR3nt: TGTGCCAGCAGCGCACATCAAAACATTCAGTACTTC; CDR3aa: CASSAHQNIQYF
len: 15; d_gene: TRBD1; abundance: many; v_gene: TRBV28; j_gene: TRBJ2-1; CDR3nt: TGTGCCAGCAGTTTAAGCAGGGGGCGTAACAATGAGCAGTTCTTC; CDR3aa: CASSLSRGRNNEQFF
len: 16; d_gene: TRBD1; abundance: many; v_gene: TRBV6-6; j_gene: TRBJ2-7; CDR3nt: TGTGCCAGCAGTTTCTCCCCCCGGGACAGTTCCTACGAGCAGTACTTC; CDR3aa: CASSFSPRDSSYEQYF
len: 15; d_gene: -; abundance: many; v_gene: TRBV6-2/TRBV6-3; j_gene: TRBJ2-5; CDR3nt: TGTGCCAGCACCGCCCTGGAGGGGGGGCATGAGACCCAGTACTTC; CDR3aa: CASTALEGGHETQYF
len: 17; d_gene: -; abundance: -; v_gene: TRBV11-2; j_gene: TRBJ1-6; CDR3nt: TGTGCCAGCAGCTCACAGCCTCTTAGCTCCTATAATTCACCCCTCCACTTT; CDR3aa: CASSSQPLSSYNSPLHF
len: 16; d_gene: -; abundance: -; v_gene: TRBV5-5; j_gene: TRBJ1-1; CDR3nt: TGTGCCAGCAGCTTGTTCCCCAGCGGGGGTAGTACTGAAGCTTTCTTT; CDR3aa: CASSLFPSGGSTEAFF
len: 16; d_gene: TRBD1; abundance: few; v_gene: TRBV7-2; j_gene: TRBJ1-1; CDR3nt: TGTGCCAGCAGCTTGAATCCACAGGGGGCGAGGACTGAAGCTTTCTTT; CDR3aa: CASSLNPQGARTEAFF
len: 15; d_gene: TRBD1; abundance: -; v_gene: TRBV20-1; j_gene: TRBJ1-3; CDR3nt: TGCAGTGCCACGGACAGGGGGAGGGCACGGAACACCATATATTTT; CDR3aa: CSATDRGRARNTIYF
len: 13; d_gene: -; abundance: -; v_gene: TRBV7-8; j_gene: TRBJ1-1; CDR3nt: TGTGCCAGCAGCTTAGACAGGAGCGCTGAAGCTTTCTTT; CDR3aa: CASSLDRSAEAFF
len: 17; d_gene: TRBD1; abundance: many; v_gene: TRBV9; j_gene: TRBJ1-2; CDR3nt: TGTGCCAGCAGCACGCAAGCCGGGACAGGGGTCAACTATGGCTACACCTTC; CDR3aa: CASSTQAGTGVNYGYTF
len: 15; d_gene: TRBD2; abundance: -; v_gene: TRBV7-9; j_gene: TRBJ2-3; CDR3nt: TGTGCCGGCAGCTATTCGGGGGGGAGCACAGGTACGCAGTATTTT; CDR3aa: CAGSYSGGSTGTQYF
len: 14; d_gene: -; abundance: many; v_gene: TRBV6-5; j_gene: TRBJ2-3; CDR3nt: TGTGCCAGCAGTTACAGGATCAGCACAGATACGCAGTATTTT; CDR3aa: CASSYRISTDTQYF
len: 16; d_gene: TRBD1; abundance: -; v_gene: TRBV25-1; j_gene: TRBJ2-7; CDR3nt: TGCAGTGCTAGAGTCAAGGACAGGGCGGACTCCTACGAGCAGTACTTC; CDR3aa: CSARVKDRADSYEQYF
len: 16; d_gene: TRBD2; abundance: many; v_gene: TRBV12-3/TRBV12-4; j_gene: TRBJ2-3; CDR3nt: TGTGCCAGCAGCCGGACTAGCGGGGGGTTTGGGGATACGCAGTATTTT; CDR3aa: CASSRTSGGFGDTQYF
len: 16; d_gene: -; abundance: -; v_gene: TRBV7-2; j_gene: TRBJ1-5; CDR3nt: TGTGCCAGCAGTGCTAGGAGGACGGATAGCAATCAGCCCCAGCATTTT; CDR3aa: CASSARRTDSNQPQHF
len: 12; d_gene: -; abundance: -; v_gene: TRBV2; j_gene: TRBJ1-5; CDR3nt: TGTGCCAGCACGGGGGGCAATCAGCCCCAGCATTTT; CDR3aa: CASTGGNQPQHF
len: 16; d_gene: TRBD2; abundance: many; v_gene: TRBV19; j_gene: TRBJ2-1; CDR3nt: TGTGCCAGTAGTATCTGGCGGGGGACCTCCTACAATGAGCAGTTCTTC; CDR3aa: CASSIWRGTSYNEQFF
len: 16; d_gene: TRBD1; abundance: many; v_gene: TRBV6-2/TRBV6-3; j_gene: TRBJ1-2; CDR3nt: TGTGCCAGCAGTCCGAACCGGGACAGGGCGGGCTATGGCTACACCTTC; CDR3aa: CASSPNRDRAGYGYTF
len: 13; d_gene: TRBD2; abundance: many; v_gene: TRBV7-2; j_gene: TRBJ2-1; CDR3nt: TGTGCCAGCAGCTTGGCGGTGAGCGGGGGGTCGGTCTTC; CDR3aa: CASSLAVSGGSVF
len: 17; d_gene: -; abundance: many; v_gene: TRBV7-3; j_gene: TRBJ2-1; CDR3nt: TGTGCCAGCAGCTTAGCCTCCGTGCCAGGGCCCTACAATGAGCAGTTCTTC; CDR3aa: CASSLASVPGPYNEQFF
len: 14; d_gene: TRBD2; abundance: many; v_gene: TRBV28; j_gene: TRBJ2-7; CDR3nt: TGTGCCAGCAGTTCCTGGACTAGCGGGAGCGAGCAGTACTTC; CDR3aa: CASSSWTSGSEQYF
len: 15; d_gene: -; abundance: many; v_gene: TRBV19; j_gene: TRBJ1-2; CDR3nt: TGTGCCAGTAGTATGAACCGGGACGGGGTCTATGGCTACACCTTC; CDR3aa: CASSMNRDGVYGYTF
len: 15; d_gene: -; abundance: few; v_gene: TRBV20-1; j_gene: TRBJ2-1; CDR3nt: TGCAGTGTTCTCAGGGGCCAGAGCTCCTACAATGAGCAGTTCTTC; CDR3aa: CSVLRGQSSYNEQFF
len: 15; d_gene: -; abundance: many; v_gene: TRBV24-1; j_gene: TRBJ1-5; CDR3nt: TGTGCCACCAGTGATTCTTACAGGGATAATCAGCCCCAGCATTTT; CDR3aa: CATSDSYRDNQPQHF
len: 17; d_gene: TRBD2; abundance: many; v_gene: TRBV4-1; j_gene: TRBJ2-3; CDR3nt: TGCGCCAGCAGCCAAGAAGGGGCTAGCGGGAGCGTAGATACGCAGTATTTT; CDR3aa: CASSQEGASGSVDTQYF
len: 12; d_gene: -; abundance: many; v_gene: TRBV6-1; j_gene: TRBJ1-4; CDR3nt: TGTGCCAGCAAACAGGCACAGGAAAAACTGTTTTTT; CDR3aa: CASKQAQEKLFF
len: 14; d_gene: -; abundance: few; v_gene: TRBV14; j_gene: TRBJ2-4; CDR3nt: TGTGCCAGCAGCCAAGGAGGGGTCAAAAACATTCAGTACTTC; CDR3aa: CASSQGGVKNIQYF
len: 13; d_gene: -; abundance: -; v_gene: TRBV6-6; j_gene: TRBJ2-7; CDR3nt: TGTGCCAGCGAGCGGGTGTCTGGCTACGAGCAGTACTTC; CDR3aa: CASERVSGYEQYF
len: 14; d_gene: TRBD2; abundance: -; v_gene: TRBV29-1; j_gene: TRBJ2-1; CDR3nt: TGCAGCGTTCGCACCGGGACTAGCAACAATGAGCAGTTCTTC; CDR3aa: CSVRTGTSNNEQFF
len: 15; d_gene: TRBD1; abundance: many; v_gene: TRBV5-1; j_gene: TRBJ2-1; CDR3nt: TGCGCCAGCAGCTGGGGACAGGGATCAGACGATGAGCAGTTCTTC; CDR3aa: CASSWGQGSDDEQFF
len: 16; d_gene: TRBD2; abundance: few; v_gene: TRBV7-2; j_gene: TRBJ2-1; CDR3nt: TGTGCCAGCAGCAAACTAGCGGGAGGGAGGGGCGATGAGCAGTTCTTC; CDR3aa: CASSKLAGGRGDEQFF
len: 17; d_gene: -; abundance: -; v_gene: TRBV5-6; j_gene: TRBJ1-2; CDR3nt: TGTGCCAGCAGCTTAAGGTCGGGGGGAATAGAAAACTATGGCTACACCTTC; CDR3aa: CASSLRSGGIENYGYTF
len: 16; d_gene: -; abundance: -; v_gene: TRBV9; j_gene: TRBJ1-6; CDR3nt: TGTGCCAGCAGCCCCCACTTGGCAGAGAATAATTCACCCCTCCACTTT; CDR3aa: CASSPHLAENNSPLHF
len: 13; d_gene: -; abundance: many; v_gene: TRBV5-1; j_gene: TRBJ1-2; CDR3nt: TGCGCCAGCAGACTCGACATGGGTTTTGGCTACACCTTC; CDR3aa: CASRLDMGFGYTF
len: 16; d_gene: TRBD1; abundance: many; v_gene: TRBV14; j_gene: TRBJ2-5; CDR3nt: TGTGCCAGCAGCAATAGACAGGGCCAGGGAGAAGAGACCCAGTACTTC; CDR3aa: CASSNRQGQGEETQYF
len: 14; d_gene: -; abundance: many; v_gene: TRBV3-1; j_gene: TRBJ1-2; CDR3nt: TGTGCCAGCAGCCAAGAATGGAGTGGGTCTGGCTACACCTTC; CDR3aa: CASSQEWSGSGYTF
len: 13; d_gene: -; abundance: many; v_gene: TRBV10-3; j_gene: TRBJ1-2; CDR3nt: TGTGCCATCAGTGAGTGGACAGATTATGGCTACACCTTC; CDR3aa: CAISEWTDYGYTF
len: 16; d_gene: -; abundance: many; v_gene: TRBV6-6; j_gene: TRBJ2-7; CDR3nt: TGTGCCAGCAGTCACTCCAGCGGGTCGGAGGTCTACGAGCAGTACTTC; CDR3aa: CASSHSSGSEVYEQYF
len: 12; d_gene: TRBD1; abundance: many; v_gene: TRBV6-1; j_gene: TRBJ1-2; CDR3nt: TGTGCCAGCAGTGAAGAGAGGGGGCTGGTCACCTTC; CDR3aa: CASSEERGLVTF
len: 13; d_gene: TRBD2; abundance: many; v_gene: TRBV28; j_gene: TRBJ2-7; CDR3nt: TGTGCCAGCACCGGGACTAGCGGCTACGAGCAGTACTTC; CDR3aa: CASTGTSGYEQYF
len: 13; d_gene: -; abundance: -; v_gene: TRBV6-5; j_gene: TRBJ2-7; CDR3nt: TGTGCCAGCAGTTACTCTAGCTCCTACGAGCAGTACTTC; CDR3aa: CASSYSSSYEQYF
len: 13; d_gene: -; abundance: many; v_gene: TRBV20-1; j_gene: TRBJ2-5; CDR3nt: TGCAGTGCTAGAGGGGGGGACCAAGAGACCCAGTACTTC; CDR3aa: CSARGGDQETQYF
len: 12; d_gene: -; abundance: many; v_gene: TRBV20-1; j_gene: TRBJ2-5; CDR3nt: TGCAGTGCTAGGGTAGCGGAAGAGACCCAGTACTTC; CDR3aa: CSARVAEETQYF
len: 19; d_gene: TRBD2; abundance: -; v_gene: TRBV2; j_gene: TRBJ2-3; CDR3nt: TGTGCCAGCAGTGGGCTTCAACGGACTAGCGGGGGGACGACAGATACGCAGTATTTT; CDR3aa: CASSGLQRTSGGTTDTQYF
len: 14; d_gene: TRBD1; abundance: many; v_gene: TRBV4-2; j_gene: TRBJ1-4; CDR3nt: TGTGCCAGCAGCCACGGACAGGGGGTTGAAAAACTGTTTTTT; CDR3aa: CASSHGQGVEKLFF
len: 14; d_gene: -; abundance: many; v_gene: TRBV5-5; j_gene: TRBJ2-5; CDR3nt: TGTGCCAGCAGCTTGGGGGAGGCTCGAGGGACCCAGTACTTC; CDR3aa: CASSLGEARGTQYF
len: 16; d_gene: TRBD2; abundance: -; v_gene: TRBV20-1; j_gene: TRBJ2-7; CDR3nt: TGCAGTGCTAGAGATACGCTAGCGGGAGGGCCGTACGAGCAGTACTTC; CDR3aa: CSARDTLAGGPYEQYF
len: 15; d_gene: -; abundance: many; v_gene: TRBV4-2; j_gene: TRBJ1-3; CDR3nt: TGTGCCAGCAGCCAAGGACAGAGCTCTGGAAACACCATATATTTT; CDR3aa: CASSQGQSSGNTIYF
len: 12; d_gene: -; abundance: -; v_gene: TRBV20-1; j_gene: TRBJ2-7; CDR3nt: TGCGGTTTTTCGCAGGGAGTAGGGGAGCAGTACTTC; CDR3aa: CGFSQGVGEQYF
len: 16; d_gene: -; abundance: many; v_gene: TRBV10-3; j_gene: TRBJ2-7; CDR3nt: TGTGCCATCAGCACCACTTCTGCAGGGGGAGGTGGCGAGCAGTACTTC; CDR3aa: CAISTTSAGGGGEQYF
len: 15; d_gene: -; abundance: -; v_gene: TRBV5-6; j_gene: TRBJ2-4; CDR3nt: TGTGCCAGCAGCTTGGTTGCAGGGGATGCAAACATTCAGTACTTC; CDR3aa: CASSLVAGDANIQYF
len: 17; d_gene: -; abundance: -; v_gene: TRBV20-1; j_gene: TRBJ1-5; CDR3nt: TGCAGTGCCCCGAACAGAGAAACCGGGGCGGACAATCAGCCCCAGCATTTT; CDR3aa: CSAPNRETGADNQPQHF
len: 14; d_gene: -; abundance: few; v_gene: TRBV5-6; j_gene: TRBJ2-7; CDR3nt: TGTGCCAGCAGCAACCGGGACACCACCTACGAGCAGTACTTC; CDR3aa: CASSNRDTTYEQYF
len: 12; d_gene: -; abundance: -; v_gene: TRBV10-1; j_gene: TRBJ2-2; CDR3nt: TGCGCCAGCGCTGAAAACACCGGGGAGCTGTTTTTT; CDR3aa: CASAENTGELFF